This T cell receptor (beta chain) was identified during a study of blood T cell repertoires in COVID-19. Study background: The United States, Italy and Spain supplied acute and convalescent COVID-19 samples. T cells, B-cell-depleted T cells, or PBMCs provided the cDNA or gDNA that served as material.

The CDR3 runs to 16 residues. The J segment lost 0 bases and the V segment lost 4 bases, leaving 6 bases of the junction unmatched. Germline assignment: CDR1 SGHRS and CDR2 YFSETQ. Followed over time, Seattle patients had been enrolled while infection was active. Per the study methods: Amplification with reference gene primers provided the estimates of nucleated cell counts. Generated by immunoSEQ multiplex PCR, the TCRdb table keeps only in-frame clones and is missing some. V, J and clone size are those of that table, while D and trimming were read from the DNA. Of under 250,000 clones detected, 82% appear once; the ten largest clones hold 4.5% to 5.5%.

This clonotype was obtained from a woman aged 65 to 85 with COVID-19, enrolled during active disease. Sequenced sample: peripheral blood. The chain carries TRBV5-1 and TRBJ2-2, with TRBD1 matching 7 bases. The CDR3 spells CASSPGTAPNTGELFF. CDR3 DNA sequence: TGCGCCAGCAGCCCAGGGACAGCCCCGAACACCGGGGAGCTGTTTTTT.